One sample yielded the 2 T cell receptor beta chains listed below, sequenced in a study of blood T cell repertoires in COVID-19. The table came from immunoSEQ multiplex PCR; TCRdb's copy has only in-frame clones and leaves some out. The data contain 200,000 or so clones, about 90% of them seen just once; the ten biggest clones take up about 1.9%. Sequencing input: peripheral blood. These receptors originate from a man aged 40-49 years with active or convalescent COVID-19.

The chain combines TRBV28 with TRBJ2-1; D call uncertain. Per the germline V gene, CDR1 is MDHEN and CDR2 is SYDVKM. V was pared by 7 bases and J by 8 bases, with 15 bases between. This CDR3 contains 13 residues. The CDR3 protein is CASTVQVWYEQFF. DNA for the CDR3: TGTGCCAGCACCGTTCAGGTCTGGTATGAGCAGTTCTTC.

The chain is built from TRBV11-2 and TRBJ1-3; perhaps TRBD1 as D (5 bases). Trimming took off 2 bases at V and 2 bases at J, with 13 bases between the two ends. There are 16 residues in the CDR3. Germline V gives CDR1 SGHAT, CDR2 FQNNGV. CDR3 in DNA: TGTGCCAGCAGCTTAAGACAGAAAGCTCCTGGAAACACCATATATTTT. Its translation is CASSLRQKAPGNTIYF.